The 19 T cell receptor beta chains below come from one sample, sequenced in a study of cytomegalovirus exposure and HLA in healthy donors (dated by TCRdb to about 2017). The library was made by the immunoSEQ multiplex PCR assay. TCRdb limited this immuneACCESS table to in-frame rearrangements with V and J called. A share of clones is missing; checked studies link under half to unresolved V genes, and the rest is unexplained. For this sample the table gives 100,000 to 150,000 clones, of which roughly nine tenths were detected only once. The ten largest make up around 1.3% of the sample. Source material: PBMCs. The receptors come from a young woman in good health and CMV-seronegative.

This chain links TRBV5-1 with TRBJ2-1; 9 nucleotides agree with TRBD2. The germline V gene has CDR1 SGHRS and CDR2 YFSETQ. Trimming cost V 0 bases and J 8 bases; bases outside gene matches: 3. The CDR3 sequence is 14 residues long. CDR3 DNA: TGCGCCAGCAGCTTGGGCGGGGGGGCCGATGAGCAGTTCTTC. Translating gives CASSLGGGADEQFF.

The rearrangement links TRBV27 to TRBJ1-4; 9 bases fit TRBD1. J was trimmed by 0 bases and V by 5 bases; bases with no gene match: 10. Germline V gives CDR1 MNHEY, CDR2 SMNVEV (reference sequence). The length of the CDR3 is 18 residues. The CDR3 DNA reads as TGTGCCAGCAGTCCTCGAACCGGGACAGGGACAACTAATGAAAAACTGTTTTTT. Translating it yields CASSPRTGTGTTNEKLFF.

This clone was observed a few times. V gene TRBV6-1 combines with J gene TRBJ1-6; D is unresolved. The CDR3 sequence is 15 residues long. Germline CDR1 and CDR2: MNHNS and SASEGT. The ends were cut back, 4 bases at V and 0 bases at J, with 7 bases in the middle. This CDR3 reads CASSARSSYNSPLHF. CDR3 bases: TGTGCCAGCAGTGCGAGGAGCTCCTATAATTCACCCCTCCACTTT.

V is TRBV2 and J is TRBJ2-4; 14 bases are a match to TRBD2. V gave up 7 bases and J gave up 6 bases; unmatched junction bases: 5. This CDR3 has 15 amino acids. The germline V gene has CDR1 SNHLY and CDR2 FYNNEI. CDR3 DNA sequence: TGTGCCAGCAACCCGACTAGCGGGGGGGGAAACATTCAGTACTTC. Its protein product is CASNPTSGGGNIQYF.

The chain combines TRBV19 with TRBJ1-1; the D gene is possibly TRBD1 (6 bases). This CDR3 is built from 12 residues. Germline V gene sequence: CDR1 LNHDA, CDR2 SQIVND (reference sequence). The V end was cut by 5 bases, the J end by 9 bases, with 13 bases between. CDR3 loop: CASSFGQIKAFF. CDR3 in DNA: TGTGCCAGTAGTTTCGGACAGATAAAAGCTTTCTTT.

CDR3 region: CASSEGGIWEKLFF. DNA for the CDR3: TGTGCCAGCAGTGAGGGGGGGATTTGGGAAAAACTGTTTTTT. V and J are TRBV25-1 and TRBJ1-4; D might be TRBD1 (5 bases). Germline V gene data show CDR1 as MGHDK and CDR2 as SYGVNS. This CDR3 contains 14 residues. Trimming pared 3 bases from V and 8 bases from J, leaving 13 bases between.

This rearrangement joins TRBV2 to TRBJ2-3; 9 bases align to TRBD1. Germline trimming cut 5 bases from V and 3 bases from J; bases unmatched to any gene: 9. Germline lookup yields CDR1 SNHLY and CDR2 FYNNEI. The CDR3 has 16 residues. The CDR3 loop reads CASSYSGTGLTDTQYF. DNA of the CDR3: TGTGCCAGCAGTTATTCCGGGACAGGGCTAACAGATACGCAGTATTTT.

This chain's CDR3 is CASGQNQPQHF. DNA of the CDR3: TGTGCCAGCGGCCAGAATCAGCCCCAGCATTTT. The rearrangement uses TRBV2 and TRBJ1-5; no firm D call. Trimming cost V 8 bases and J 4 bases, with 6 bases left between them. CDR3 length: 11 amino acids. Germline CDR1 is SNHLY and CDR2 is FYNNEI.

V gene TRBV29-1 combines with J gene TRBJ1-1; D gene uncertain. The CDR3 totals 14 residues. The V gene's germline CDR1 is SQVTM and CDR2 ANQGSEA. Trimming took off 2 bases at V and 5 bases at J, with 15 bases between the two ends. The DNA of the CDR3 is TGCAGCGTTGAAAGCGTCTTGGGTTTGACTGAAGCTTTCTTT. Its translation: CSVESVLGLTEAFF.

The gene calls are TRBV9 and TRBJ1-3; TRBD1 agrees at 10 bases. The germline CDR1 and CDR2 sequences are SGDLS and YYNGEE. CDR3 length equals 14 residues. V shed 5 bases and J 8 bases; nucleotides not matched to a gene: 7. CDR3: CASRSGQGRDTIYF. The CDR3 bases are TGTGCCAGCAGATCGGGACAGGGGAGGGACACCATATATTTT.

The chain combines TRBV7-9 with TRBJ2-7, with TRBD1 matching 8 bases. The CDR3 is 14 amino acids. Trimming cost V 6 bases and J 6 bases; bases outside gene matches: 10. Germline V CDR1 and CDR2: SEHNR, FQNEAQ (reference sequence). CDR3 nucleotide sequence: TGTGCCAGCAGTCTCGGACAGGGACAACGCGAGCAGTACTTC. Translated, it gives CASSLGQGQREQYF.

This sequence joins TRBV10-1 and TRBJ2-1; no definite D call. The CDR3 is 12 amino acids. Germline V gene lookup returns CDR1 WNHNN and CDR2 SYGVQD (reference sequence). V lost 5 bases, J lost 3 bases, and 5 bases lay in between. Here the CDR3 DNA reads TGCGCCAGCAGTAACAGCTACAATGAGCAGTTCTTC. As protein: CASSNSYNEQFF.

This chain uses TRBV25-1 with TRBJ1-5; possible D gene TRBD1, 6 bases. The V end lost 6 bases, the J end lost 7 bases, and 19 bases lay between the germline ends. Germline CDR1 and CDR2: MGHDK and SYGVNS. The CDR3 sequence is 15 residues long. The CDR3 nucleotides are TGTGCCAGCAGCCCCGGGGGGCAGGGTTACCAGCCCCAGCATTTT. Translation gives CASSPGGQGYQPQHF.

This clone was detected once. The V gene is TRBV19, the J gene TRBJ1-2, with D hard to call. The CDR3 has 13 amino acids. Trimming cost V 10 bases and J 8 bases, with 20 bases left between them. From germline, CDR1 is LNHDA and CDR2 SQIVND (reference sequence). Here the CDR3 reads CATKRQMEVGYTF. DNA for the CDR3: TGTGCCACAAAGCGGCAGATGGAAGTGGGCTACACCTTC.

The chain uses TRBV4-1 and TRBJ2-2; 7 bases align to TRBD1. This CDR3 comprises 17 residues. V trimming: 0 bases; J trimming: 5 bases; junction bases outside the gene matches: 9. Germline V gene lookup returns CDR1 MGHRA and CDR2 YSYEKL. This CDR3 reads CASSQEGGRAGTGELFF. The CDR3 nucleotides read TGCGCCAGCAGCCAAGAAGGGGGCAGGGCTGGGACCGGGGAGCTGTTTTTT.

The chain uses TRBV5-4 and TRBJ1-2; D gene unclear. The CDR3 has 15 residues. Germline V lookup: CDR1 SGHNT, CDR2 YYREEE (reference sequence). V was shortened by 7 bases and J by 2 bases, with 18 bases between the two germline ends. The CDR3 DNA reads as TGTGCCAGCCGAGAATCAAGCACCAAAAACTATGGCTACACCTTC. Protein product: CASRESSTKNYGYTF. The whole variable domain, remainder taken from reference TRBV5-4 and TRBJ1-2, is ETGVTQSPTHLIKTRGQQVTLRCSSQSGHNTVSWYQQALGQGPQFIFQYYREEENGRGNFPPRFSGLQFPNYSSELNVNALELDDSALYLCASRESSTKNYGYTFGSGTRLTVV.

This clone was seen just once. The chain links TRBV7-2 to TRBJ2-7; D might be TRBD2 (6 bases). Germline CDR1 reads SGHTA; CDR2 reads FQGNSA. Trimming removed 1 base from V and 5 bases from J, with 9 bases in between. CDR3 length: 13 amino acids. CDR3 coding DNA: TGTGCCAGCAGCTTAGGTGGAGGGAACGAGCAGTACTTC. Residues: CASSLGGGNEQYF.

The V call is TRBV4-2, the J call TRBJ2-7; D gene uncertain. This CDR3 has 14 residues. V was clipped by 1 base and J by 2 bases, with 9 bases between them. Germline assignment: CDR1 LGHNA and CDR2 YNFKEQ. This CDR3 reads CASSQGSQAYEQYF. As DNA, the CDR3 is TGTGCCAGCAGCCAAGGATCCCAGGCCTACGAGCAGTACTTC.

The CDR3 nucleotides read TGTGCCAGCAGCTTGGACCAGCGGAACACTGAAGCTTTCTTT. It specifies CASSLDQRNTEAFF. This chain links TRBV5-4 with TRBJ1-1; D unresolved. The germline V gene has CDR1 SGHNT and CDR2 YYREEE (reference sequence). The V end was cut by 0 bases, the J end by 1 base, with 7 bases between. This CDR3 has 14 residues.